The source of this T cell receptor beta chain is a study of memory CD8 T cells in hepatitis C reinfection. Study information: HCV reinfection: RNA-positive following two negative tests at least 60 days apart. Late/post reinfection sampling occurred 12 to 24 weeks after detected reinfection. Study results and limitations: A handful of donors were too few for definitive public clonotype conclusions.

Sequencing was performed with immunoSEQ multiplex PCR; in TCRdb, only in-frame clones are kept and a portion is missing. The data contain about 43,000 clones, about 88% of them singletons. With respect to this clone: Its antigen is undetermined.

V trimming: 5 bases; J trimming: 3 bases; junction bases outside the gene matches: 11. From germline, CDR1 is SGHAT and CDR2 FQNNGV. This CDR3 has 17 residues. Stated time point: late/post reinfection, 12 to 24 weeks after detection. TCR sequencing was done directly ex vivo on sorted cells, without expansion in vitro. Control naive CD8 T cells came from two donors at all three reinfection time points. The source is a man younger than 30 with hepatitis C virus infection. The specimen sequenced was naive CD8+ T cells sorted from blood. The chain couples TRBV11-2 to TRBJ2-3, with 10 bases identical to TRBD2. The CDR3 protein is CASSPSFGTSATDTQYF. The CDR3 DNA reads TGTGCCAGCAGCCCCTCCTTTGGGACTAGCGCGACAGATACGCAGTATTTT.